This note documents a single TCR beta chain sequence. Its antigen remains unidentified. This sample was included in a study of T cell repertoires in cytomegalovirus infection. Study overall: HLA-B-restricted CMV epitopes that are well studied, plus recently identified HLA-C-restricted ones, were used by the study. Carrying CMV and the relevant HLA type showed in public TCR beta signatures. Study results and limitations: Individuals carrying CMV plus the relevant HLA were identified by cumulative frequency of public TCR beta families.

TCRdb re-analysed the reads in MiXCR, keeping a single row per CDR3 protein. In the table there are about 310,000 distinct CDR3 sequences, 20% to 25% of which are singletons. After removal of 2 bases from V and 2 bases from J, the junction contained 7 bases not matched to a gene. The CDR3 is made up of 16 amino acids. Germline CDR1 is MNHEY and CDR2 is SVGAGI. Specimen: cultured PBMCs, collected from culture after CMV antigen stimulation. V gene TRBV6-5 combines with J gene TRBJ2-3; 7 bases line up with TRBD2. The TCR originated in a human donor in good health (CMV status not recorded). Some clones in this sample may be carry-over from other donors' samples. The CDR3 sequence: CASSYRGRTFTDTQYF. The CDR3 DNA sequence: TGTGCCAGCAGTTACCGCGGGAGAACATTCACAGATACGCAGTATTTT.